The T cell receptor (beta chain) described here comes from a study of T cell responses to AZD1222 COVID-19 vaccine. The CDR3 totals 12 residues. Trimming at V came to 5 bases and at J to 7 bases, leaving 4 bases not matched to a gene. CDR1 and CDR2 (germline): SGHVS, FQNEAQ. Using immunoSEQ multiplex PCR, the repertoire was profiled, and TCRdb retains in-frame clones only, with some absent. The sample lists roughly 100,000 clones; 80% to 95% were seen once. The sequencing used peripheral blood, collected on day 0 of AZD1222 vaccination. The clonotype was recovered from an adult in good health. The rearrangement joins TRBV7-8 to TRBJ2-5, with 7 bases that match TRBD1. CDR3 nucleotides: TGTGCCAGCAGCCTCTCAGGGGGGACCCAGTACTTC. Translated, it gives CASSLSGGTQYF.